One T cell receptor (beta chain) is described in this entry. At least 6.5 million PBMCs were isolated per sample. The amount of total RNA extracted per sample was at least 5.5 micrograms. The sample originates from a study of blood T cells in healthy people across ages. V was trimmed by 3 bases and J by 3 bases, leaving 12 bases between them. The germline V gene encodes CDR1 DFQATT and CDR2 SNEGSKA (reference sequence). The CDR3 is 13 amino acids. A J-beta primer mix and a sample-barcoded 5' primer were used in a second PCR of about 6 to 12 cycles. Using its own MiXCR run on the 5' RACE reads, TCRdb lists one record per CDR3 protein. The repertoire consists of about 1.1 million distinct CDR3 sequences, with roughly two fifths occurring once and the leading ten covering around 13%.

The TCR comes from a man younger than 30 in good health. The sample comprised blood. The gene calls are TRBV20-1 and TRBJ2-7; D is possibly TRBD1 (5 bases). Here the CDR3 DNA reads TGCAGTGCTAGTCAGACAGCGAGCTACGAGCAGTACTTC. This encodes CSASQTASYEQYF.